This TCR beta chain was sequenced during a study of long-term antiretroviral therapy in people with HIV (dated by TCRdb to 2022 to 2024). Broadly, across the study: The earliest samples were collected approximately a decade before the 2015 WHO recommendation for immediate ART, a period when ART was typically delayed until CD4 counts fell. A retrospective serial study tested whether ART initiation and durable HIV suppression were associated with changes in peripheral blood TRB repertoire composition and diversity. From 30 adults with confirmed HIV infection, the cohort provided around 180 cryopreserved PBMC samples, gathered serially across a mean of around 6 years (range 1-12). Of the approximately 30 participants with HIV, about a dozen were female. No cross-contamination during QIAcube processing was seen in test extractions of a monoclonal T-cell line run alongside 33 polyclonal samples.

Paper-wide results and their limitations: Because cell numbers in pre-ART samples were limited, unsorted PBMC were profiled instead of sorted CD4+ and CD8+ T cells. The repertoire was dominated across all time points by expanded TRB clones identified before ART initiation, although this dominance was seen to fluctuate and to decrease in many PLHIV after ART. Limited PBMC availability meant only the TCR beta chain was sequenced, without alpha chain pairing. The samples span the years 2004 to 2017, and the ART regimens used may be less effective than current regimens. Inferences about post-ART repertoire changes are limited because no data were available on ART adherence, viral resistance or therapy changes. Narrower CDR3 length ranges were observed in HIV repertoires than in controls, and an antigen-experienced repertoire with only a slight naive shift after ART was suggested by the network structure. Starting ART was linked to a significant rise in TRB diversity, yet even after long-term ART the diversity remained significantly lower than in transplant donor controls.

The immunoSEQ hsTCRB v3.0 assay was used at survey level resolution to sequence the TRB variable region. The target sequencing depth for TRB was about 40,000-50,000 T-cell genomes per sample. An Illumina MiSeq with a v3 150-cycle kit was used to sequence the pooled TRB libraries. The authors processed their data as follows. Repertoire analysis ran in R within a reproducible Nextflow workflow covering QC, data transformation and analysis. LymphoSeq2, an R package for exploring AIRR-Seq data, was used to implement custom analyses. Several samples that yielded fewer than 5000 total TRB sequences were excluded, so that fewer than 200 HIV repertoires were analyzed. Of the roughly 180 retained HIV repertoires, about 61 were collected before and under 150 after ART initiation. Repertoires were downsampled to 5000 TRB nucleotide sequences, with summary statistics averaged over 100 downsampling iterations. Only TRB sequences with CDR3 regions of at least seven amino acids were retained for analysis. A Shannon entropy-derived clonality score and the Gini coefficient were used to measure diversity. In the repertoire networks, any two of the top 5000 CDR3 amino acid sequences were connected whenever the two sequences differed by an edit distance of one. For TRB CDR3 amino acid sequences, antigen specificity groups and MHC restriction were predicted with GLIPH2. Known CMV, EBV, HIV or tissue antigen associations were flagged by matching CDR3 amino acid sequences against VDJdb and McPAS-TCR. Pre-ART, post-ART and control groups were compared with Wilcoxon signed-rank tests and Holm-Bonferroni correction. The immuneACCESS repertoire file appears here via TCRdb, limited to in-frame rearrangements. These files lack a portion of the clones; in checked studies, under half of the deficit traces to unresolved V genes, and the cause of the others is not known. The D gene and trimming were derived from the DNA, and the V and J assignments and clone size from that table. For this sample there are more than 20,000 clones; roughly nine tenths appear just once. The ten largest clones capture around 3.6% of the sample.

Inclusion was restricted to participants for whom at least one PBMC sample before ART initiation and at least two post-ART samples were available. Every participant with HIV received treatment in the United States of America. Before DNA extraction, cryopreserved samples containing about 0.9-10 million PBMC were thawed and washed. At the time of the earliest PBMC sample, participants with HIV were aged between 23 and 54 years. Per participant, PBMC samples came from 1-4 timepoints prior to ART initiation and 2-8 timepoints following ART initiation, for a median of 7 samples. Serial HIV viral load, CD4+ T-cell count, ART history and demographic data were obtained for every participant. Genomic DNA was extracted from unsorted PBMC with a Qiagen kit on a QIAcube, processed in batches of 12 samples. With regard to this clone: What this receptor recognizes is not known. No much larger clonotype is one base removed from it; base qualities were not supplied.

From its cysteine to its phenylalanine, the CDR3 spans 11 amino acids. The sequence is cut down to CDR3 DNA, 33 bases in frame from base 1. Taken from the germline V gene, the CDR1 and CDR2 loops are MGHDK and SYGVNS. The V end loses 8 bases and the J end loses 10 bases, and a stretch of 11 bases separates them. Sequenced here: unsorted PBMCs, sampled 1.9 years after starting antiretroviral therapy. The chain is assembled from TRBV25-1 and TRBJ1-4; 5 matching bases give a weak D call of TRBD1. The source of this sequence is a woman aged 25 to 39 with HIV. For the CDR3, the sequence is CASQFQGKLFF. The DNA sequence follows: TGTGCCAGCCAGTTCCAGGGAAAACTGTTTTTT. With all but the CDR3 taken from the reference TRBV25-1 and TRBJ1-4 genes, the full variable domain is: EADIYQTPRYLVIGTGKKITLECSQTMGHDKMYWYQQDPGMELHLIHYSYGVNSTEKGDLSSESTVSRIRTEHFPLTLESARPSHTSQYLCASQFQGKLFFGSGTQLSVL.